The 16 T cell receptor beta chains listed next were all sequenced from one sample in a study of graft-versus-host responses after intestinal transplantation. TCRdb's copy holds only in-frame clones and misses some; the assay was immunoSEQ multiplex PCR. The data contain 33,000 or so clones, around 94% of them singletons. Source: PBMCs, taken 16 days after intestinal transplant. Receptor source: a human patient who received an intestinal transplant, so some T cells may come from the graft donor.

V usage is TRBV11-2 and J usage is TRBJ1-6, with D hard to call. Germline-derived CDR1 and CDR2 are SGHAT and FQNNGV. Trimming pared 6 bases from V and 7 bases from J, leaving 10 bases between. The CDR3 spans 13 residues. The CDR3 reads CASSWEANSPLHF. CDR3 coding DNA: TGTGCCAGCAGTTGGGAGGCAAATTCACCCCTCCACTTT.

J is TRBJ1-1 and V is TRBV19; unclear D gene. V was clipped by 0 bases and J by 1 base, with 6 bases between them. Germline V lookup: CDR1 LNHDA, CDR2 SQIVND (reference sequence). The CDR3 covers 14 residues. DNA of the CDR3: TGTGCCAGTAGTATAGATCTACCGAACACTGAAGCTTTCTTT. It translates to CASSIDLPNTEAFF.

The genes are TRBV9 and TRBJ2-1, with TRBD1 as a possible D gene (5 bases). This CDR3 spans 15 amino acids. CDR1 and CDR2 from the germline V gene are SGDLS and YYNGEE. Trimming removed 10 bases from V and 4 bases from J, with 21 bases in between. CDR3 nucleotides: TGTGCCTCCACACCCAGGGCACAGATTTACAATGAGCAGTTCTTC. Translating gives CASTPRAQIYNEQFF.

Here the CDR3 reads CASSPHPSGRVEQFF. CDR3 coding DNA: TGTGCCAGTAGTCCCCATCCTAGCGGGAGAGTTGAGCAGTTCTTC. The rearrangement joins TRBV19 to TRBJ2-1; 10 bases are shared with TRBD2. Trimming removed 5 bases from V and 9 bases from J; junction bases left unmatched: 10. The CDR3 runs 15 residues. Germline CDR1 reads LNHDA; CDR2 reads SQIVND (reference sequence).

The V and J genes are TRBV6-6 and TRBJ2-5; 8 bases agree with TRBD2. This CDR3 spans 13 amino acids. Germline trimming cut 2 bases from V and 4 bases from J; bases unmatched to any gene: 0. Looked up from germline, CDR1 is MNHNY and CDR2 is SVGAGI (reference sequence). The CDR3 spells CASSYLAGETQYF. The CDR3 bases are TGTGCCAGCAGTTACCTAGCGGGAGAGACCCAGTACTTC.

The V and J genes are TRBV13 and TRBJ2-7; D may match TRBD1 or TRBD2 (5 bases each). With 5 bases removed from V and 2 bases from J, the gap between germline ends came to 16 bases. This CDR3 is built from 15 residues. CDR1 is PRHDT, CDR2 FYEKMQ, per germline (reference sequence). In nucleotides, the CDR3 is TGTGCCAGCAGCCCTACCGGGACCGAAACCTACGAGCAGTACTTC. Amino acid sequence: CASSPTGTETYEQYF.

The V gene is TRBV6-5, the J gene TRBJ1-1; D is unclear. The CDR3 has 13 residues. Germline CDR1 reads MNHEY; CDR2 reads SVGAGI. Trimming cost V 6 bases and J 1 base, with 9 bases left between them. Here the CDR3 DNA reads TGTGCCAGCAGATGGACGGAGAACACTGAAGCTTTCTTT. This encodes CASRWTENTEAFF.

The V gene is TRBV30, the J gene TRBJ2-7; TRBD2 is a possible D gene (7 bases). Per germline, CDR1 GTSNPN and CDR2 SVGIG (reference sequence). With 3 bases removed from V and 4 bases from J, the gap between germline ends came to 13 bases. The CDR3 covers 13 residues. CDR3 DNA: TGTGCCTGGAGCCCGGGGGGCCTTTACGAGCAGTACTTC. This codes for CAWSPGGLYEQYF. The full variable domain, in which reference TRBV30 and TRBJ2-7 provide the parts outside the CDR3, is SQTIHQWPATLVQPVGSPLSLECTVEGTSNPNLYWYRQAAGRGLQLLFYSVGIGQISSEVPQNLSASRPQDRQFILSSKKLLLSDSGFYLCAWSPGGLYEQYFGPGTRLTVT.

The chain has TRBV7-8 and TRBJ1-5, with a possible D match to TRBD1 (5 bases). This CDR3 has 18 residues. CDR1 is SGHVS and CDR2 is FQNEAQ in the germline V gene. V shed 6 bases and J shed 0 bases, with 21 bases lying between them. CDR3 coding DNA: TGTGCCAGCAGTCGGGACTTCTCCGGGTCTTATAGCAATCAGCCCCAGCATTTT. Encoded protein: CASSRDFSGSYSNQPQHF.

The rearrangement uses TRBV12-2 and TRBJ2-1; TRBD2 is taken as the D call from the table, unchecked against the DNA. TRBV12-2 is annotated as a pseudogene. The CDR3 contains 15 residues. The CDR3 spells CASRSEEGRGNEQFF. CDR3 nucleotides: TGTGCAAGTCGCTCGGAGGAGGGGAGGGGAAATGAGCAGTTCTTC.

V and J are TRBV19 and TRBJ2-3; D might be TRBD2 (7 bases). Germline V lookup: CDR1 LNHDA, CDR2 SQIVND (reference sequence). CDR3 length equals 14 residues. The germline V and J ends were trimmed by 7 bases and 6 bases, with 17 bases remaining between them. In DNA, the CDR3 is TGTGCCAGTATGGGGGGGCGCGTTTGGGATACGCAGTATTTT. The encoded protein is CASMGGRVWDTQYF.

This clone showed up just a few times. The rearrangement links TRBV6-6 to TRBJ1-1, with D unresolved. The V end lost 4 bases, the J end lost 5 bases, and 8 bases lay between the germline ends. Germline lookup yields CDR1 MNHNY and CDR2 SVGAGI (reference sequence). The CDR3 runs 12 residues. CDR3 sequence reads: CASSWVGTEAFF. CDR3 coding DNA: TGTGCCAGCAGTTGGGTGGGAACTGAAGCTTTCTTT.

V gene TRBV7-6 combines with J gene TRBJ2-1; no reliable D call. Per the germline V gene, CDR1 is SGHVS and CDR2 is FNYEAQ. The CDR3 spans 16 residues. The V end lost 7 bases, the J end lost 0 bases, and 16 bases lay between the germline ends. CDR3 in amino acids: CASTPHQYSSYNEQFF. In DNA form, the CDR3 reads TGTGCCAGCACCCCTCACCAGTATAGCTCCTACAATGAGCAGTTCTTC.

V and J are TRBV9 and TRBJ2-1; tentatively, D is TRBD1 or TRBD2 (5 bases each). This CDR3 comprises 16 residues. The ends were cut back, 0 bases at V and 9 bases at J, with 19 bases in the middle. Germline lookup yields CDR1 SGDLS and CDR2 YYNGEE. CDR3 sequence reads: CASSVEETRVGGEQFF. Written as DNA, the CDR3 is TGTGCCAGCAGCGTAGAAGAGACTCGGGTTGGGGGTGAGCAGTTCTTC.

The chain has TRBV2 and TRBJ1-2; no clear D gene. Per germline, CDR1 SNHLY and CDR2 FYNNEI. Trimming removed 10 bases from V and 7 bases from J, with 22 bases in between. CDR3 length: 14 amino acids. The CDR3 DNA reads as TGTGCCACCACGAGGGAGTCCACCGTATCTGGCTACACCTTC. Its protein is CATTRESTVSGYTF. The complete variable domain, with remaining parts taken from reference TRBV2 and TRBJ1-2, reads EPEVTQTPSHQVTQMGQEVILRCVPISNHLYFYWYRQILGQKVEFLVSFYNNEISEKSEIFDDQFSVERPDGSNFTLKIRSTKLEDSAMYFCATTRESTVSGYTFGSGTRLTVV.

The chain carries TRBV7-6 and TRBJ2-3; the match to TRBD1 covers 9 bases. The CDR3 extends over 15 amino acids. V gave up 2 bases and J gave up 3 bases; unmatched junction bases: 3. Germline values: CDR1 SGHVS, CDR2 FNYEAQ. The CDR3 loop is CASSLRDRETDTQYF. CDR3 nucleotides: TGTGCCAGCAGCTTACGGGACAGGGAGACAGATACGCAGTATTTT.